Below are 31 T cell receptor beta chains sequenced from a single sample in a study of OX40 agonist ivuxolimab in advanced cancers. Library construction relied on the immunoSEQ multiplex PCR assay. The immuneACCESS repertoire file appears here via TCRdb, limited to in-frame rearrangements. These files lack a portion of the clones; in checked studies, under half of the deficit traces to unresolved V genes, and the cause of the others is not known. The table for this sample lists 60,000 to 75,000 clones; approximately 87% of them were counted only once. The ten top clones hold more than 4.5% of the sample. This specimen was CD4+ or CD8+ T cells sorted from blood, taken in a trial of the OX40 agonist ivuxolimab. These receptors all come from an adult with an advanced solid tumor such as melanoma, head and neck, liver or kidney cancer.

The rearrangement joins TRBV4-1 to TRBJ1-4, with D possibly TRBD1 on 5 matching bases. Germline values: CDR1 MGHRA, CDR2 YSYEKL. Trimming cost V 0 bases and J 7 bases, with 15 bases left between them. The CDR3 spans 16 residues. The CDR3 reads CASSQDITGGGEKLFF. The CDR3 bases are TGCGCCAGCAGCCAAGATATTACGGGGGGAGGTGAAAAACTGTTTTTT.

This clone was recorded a few times. This chain connects TRBV2 to TRBJ2-7; D remains unclear. Looked up from germline, CDR1 is SNHLY and CDR2 is FYNNEI. The CDR3 is 12 amino acids. With 6 bases removed from V and 9 bases from J, the gap between germline ends came to 15 bases. The CDR3 spells CASSTTALGQYF. The CDR3 nucleotides read TGTGCCAGCAGCACGACCGCACTCGGGCAGTACTTC.

The chain joins TRBV10-2 to TRBJ2-5; 11 bases map to TRBD2. Germline CDR1 is WSHSY and CDR2 is SAAADI. The trim removed 11 bases at V and 5 bases at J, leaving 19 bases unmatched. CDR3 length equals 17 residues. The CDR3 spells CARDSGRARVDWETQYF. As DNA, the CDR3 is TGCGCCCGAGATAGCGGGAGGGCCCGCGTAGATTGGGAGACCCAGTACTTC.

The CDR3 here is CASSFLGRGLWSYNEQFF. The CDR3 coding sequence is TGTGCCAGCAGCTTTCTGGGTAGGGGGCTTTGGTCCTACAATGAGCAGTTCTTC. The gene calls are TRBV11-1 and TRBJ2-1, with 7 nucleotides matching TRBD1. V lost 3 bases and J lost 1; bases outside the gene matches: 12. The CDR3 has 18 residues. Germline assignment: CDR1 SGHAT and CDR2 FQDESV (reference sequence).

The J gene is TRBJ2-2, the V gene TRBV5-1; D unclear. CDR1 is SGHRS, CDR2 YFSETQ, per germline. Trimming shortened V by 0 bases and J by 7 bases, and 13 bases separated the two germline ends. CDR3 length equals 15 residues. Written as DNA, the CDR3 is TGCGCCAGCAGCTTGGCCGAGGCGTCCATCGGGGAGCTGTTTTTT. Residues: CASSLAEASIGELFF.

V is TRBV21-1 and J is TRBJ1-5. TRBV21-1 is tagged as a pseudogene. The CDR3 is 15 residues long. CDR3 sequence (DNA): TGTGCCAGCAGCAAGGGGGTATGGGGGAATCAGCCCCAGCATTTT. This codes for CASSKGVWGNQPQHF.

V gene TRBV9 combines with J gene TRBJ2-1; TRBD2 aligns across 8 bases. CDR1 and CDR2 from the germline V gene are SGDLS and YYNGEE. The CDR3 extends over 16 amino acids. With V trimmed by 0 bases and J by 7 bases, 9 bases remained unmatched. The CDR3 reads CASSVVSYSGSNEQFF. The DNA of the CDR3 is TGTGCCAGCAGCGTAGTGTCATACAGCGGGAGTAATGAGCAGTTCTTC.

The CDR3 DNA reads as TGTGCCAGCAGCTTAAAGCAAATCTACCCGGGCAACGAGCAGTACTTC. Amino acid sequence: CASSLKQIYPGNEQYF. V usage is TRBV7-8 and J usage is TRBJ2-7; D is ambiguous. This CDR3 contains 16 residues. Trimming pared 2 bases from V and 5 bases from J, leaving 19 bases between. Germline values: CDR1 SGHVS, CDR2 FQNEAQ.

The chain carries TRBV28 and TRBJ1-2; possible D gene TRBD1, 6 bases. Germline assignment: CDR1 MDHEN and CDR2 SYDVKM. V was pared by 7 bases and J by 4 bases, with 13 bases between. The CDR3 consists of 13 residues. Here the CDR3 reads CASMTTGIYGYTF. The DNA for the CDR3 is TGTGCCAGCATGACTACAGGGATCTATGGCTACACCTTC.

V and J are TRBV2 and TRBJ2-5; D is unresolved. Germline CDR1 is SNHLY and CDR2 is FYNNEI. The CDR3 contains 12 residues. V shed 7 bases and J shed 5 bases, with 11 bases lying between them. The CDR3 is CASKVDGETQYF. CDR3 coding DNA: TGTGCCAGCAAGGTAGACGGGGAGACCCAGTACTTC.

V gene TRBV9 combines with J gene TRBJ2-1; 8 bases map to TRBD2. The CDR3 has 15 residues. The V segment lost 5 bases and the J segment 5 bases; nucleotides outside the gene matches: 9. Germline V lookup: CDR1 SGDLS, CDR2 YYNGEE. DNA for the CDR3: TGTGCCAGCAGAAAAAGCGGGAGCCCCGACAATGAGCAGTTCTTC. Translating it yields CASRKSGSPDNEQFF. The complete variable domain, with remaining parts taken from reference TRBV9 and TRBJ2-1, reads DSGVTQTPKHLITATGQRVTLRCSPRSGDLSVYWYQQSLDQGLQFLIQYYNGEERAKGNILERFSAQQFPDLHSELNLSSLELGDSALYFCASRKSGSPDNEQFFGPGTRLTVL.

The gene calls are TRBV27 and TRBJ1-2; 8 bases are shared with TRBD1. The ends lost 6 bases at V and 4 bases at J; junction bases unmatched: 7. Germline values: CDR1 MNHEY, CDR2 SMNVEV (reference sequence). CDR3 length equals 14 residues. In nucleotides, the CDR3 is TGTGCCAGCAGGACAGGGGAAGGAGGCTATGGCTACACCTTC. This sequence encodes CASRTGEGGYGYTF.

V usage is TRBV6-6 and J usage is TRBJ2-2, with D tentatively TRBD1 or TRBD2 (6 bases each). The CDR3 spans 13 residues. The V gene's germline CDR1 is MNHNY and CDR2 SVGAGI (reference sequence). V was shortened by 4 bases and J by 4 bases, with 7 bases between the two germline ends. CDR3 amino acids: CASSWGATGELFF. Here the CDR3 DNA reads TGTGCCAGCAGTTGGGGGGCCACCGGGGAGCTGTTTTTT.

CDR3 residues: CASSPSPDPSGGTF. The CDR3 DNA reads TGTGCCAGCAGCCCCTCCCCGGACCCTAGTGGGGGAACCTTC. The chain links TRBV9 to TRBJ1-2; tentative D call: TRBD1 (5 bases). With 4 bases removed from V and 14 bases from J, the gap between germline ends came to 24 bases. Germline lookup yields CDR1 SGDLS and CDR2 YYNGEE. The CDR3 extends over 14 amino acids.

This chain uses TRBV10-2 with TRBJ1-3, with D unresolved. CDR3 length equals 16 residues. Germline values: CDR1 WSHSY, CDR2 SAAADI. The V end was cut by 1 base, the J end by 0 bases, with 10 bases between. The CDR3 DNA reads as TGCGCCAGCAGTGAGTGGCGGCCCCACTCTGGAAACACCATATATTTT. Protein product: CASSEWRPHSGNTIYF.

This sequence joins TRBV19 and TRBJ2-2; 8 positions agree with TRBD1. CDR1 and CDR2 from the germline V gene are LNHDA and SQIVND (reference sequence). The J segment lost 5 bases and the V segment lost 6 bases, leaving 14 bases of the junction unmatched. CDR3 length: 17 amino acids. This chain's CDR3 is CASSRQVRGLRTGELFF. In nucleotides, the CDR3 is TGTGCCAGTAGCCGTCAAGTCAGGGGGCTGAGGACCGGGGAGCTGTTTTTT.

V and J are TRBV4-3 and TRBJ2-1; D gene unclear. V gave up 0 bases and J gave up 2 bases, with 8 bases separating them. Per the germline V gene, CDR1 is LGHNA and CDR2 is YSLEER. This CDR3 is built from 15 residues. This CDR3 reads CASSQERAAYNEQFF. In DNA form, the CDR3 reads TGCGCCAGCAGCCAAGAAAGGGCAGCCTACAATGAGCAGTTCTTC.

The V and J genes are TRBV7-2 and TRBJ2-1; no firm D call. Trimming pared 4 bases from V and 0 bases from J, leaving 10 bases between. This CDR3 region has 15 residues. Germline loops: CDR1 SGHTA, CDR2 FQGNSA. CDR3 sequence (DNA): TGTGCCAGCAGCTCACGCTTGGGCTCCTACAATGAGCAGTTCTTC. It translates to CASSSRLGSYNEQFF.

The genes are TRBV2 and TRBJ1-3, with TRBD1 identical over 7 bases. V shed 1 base and J 7 bases; nucleotides not matched to a gene: 10. This CDR3 is built from 16 residues. CDR1 SNHLY and CDR2 FYNNEI come from the germline V gene. In DNA form, the CDR3 reads TGTGCCAGCAGTGAAGTGTACAGGGGCGCAAGGAACACCATATATTTT. Its translation is CASSEVYRGARNTIYF.

This chain links TRBV28 with TRBJ1-2, with 7 bases fitting TRBD1. V lost 2 bases and J lost 3; bases outside the gene matches: 6. The CDR3 has 15 amino acids. Germline CDR1 MDHEN, CDR2 SYDVKM. CDR3 loop: CASSLGRGRDYGYTF. CDR3 coding DNA: TGTGCCAGCAGTTTAGGGAGGGGGCGCGACTATGGCTACACCTTC.

The chain recombines TRBV7-2 with TRBJ1-4, with D maybe TRBD1 (5 bases). With 5 bases removed from V and 13 bases from J, the gap between germline ends came to 20 bases. In germline, CDR1 is SGHTA, CDR2 FQGNSA. This CDR3 is 14 amino acids long. The CDR3 DNA reads as TGTGCCAGCAGCCAGACGAATGGGGGAAATAGACTGTTTTTT. Amino acids: CASSQTNGGNRLFF.

This sequence joins TRBV5-1 and TRBJ2-1; 8 bases line up with TRBD1. Per the germline V gene, CDR1 is SGHRS and CDR2 is YFSETQ. Germline trimming cut 0 bases from V and 9 bases from J; bases unmatched to any gene: 8. The CDR3 contains 15 residues. The CDR3 spells CASSLGRGLTGEQFF. The CDR3 coding sequence is TGCGCCAGCAGCTTGGGCAGGGGGCTGACGGGTGAGCAGTTCTTC.

The chain is built from TRBV18 and TRBJ1-1, with unresolved D. The CDR3 sequence is 14 residues long. Germline V gene sequence: CDR1 KGHSH, CDR2 LQKENI. The V and J ends lost 3 bases and 6 bases respectively, with 14 bases between them. In DNA, the CDR3 is TGTGCCAGCTCACCGACCGGTAGGATTGCTGAAGCTTTCTTT. This codes for CASSPTGRIAEAFF. Full variable domain (rest looked up from reference TRBV18 and TRBJ1-1): NAGVMQNPRHLVRRRGQEARLRCSPMKGHSHVYWYRQLPEEGLKFMVYLQKENIIDESGMPKERFSAEFPKEGPSILRIQQVVRGDSAAYFCASSPTGRIAEAFFGQGTRLTVV.

This chain links TRBV11-2 with TRBJ1-3; D gene unclear. V was clipped by 3 bases and J by 0 bases, with 6 bases between them. Germline CDR1 reads SGHAT; CDR2 reads FQNNGV. CDR3 length: 14 amino acids. The CDR3 coding sequence is TGTGCCAGCAGCTTCGGGTTCTCTGGAAACACCATATATTTT. Translating it yields CASSFGFSGNTIYF.

V usage is TRBV5-4 and J usage is TRBJ2-1; unclear D gene. V was shortened by 4 bases and J by 6 bases, with 20 bases between the two germline ends. There are 16 residues in the CDR3. CDR1 is SGHNT and CDR2 is YYREEE in the germline V gene (reference sequence). The CDR3 coding sequence is TGTGCCAGCAGCCCCACGATCGCAGGAAGTACCAATGAGCAGTTCTTC. Translation gives CASSPTIAGSTNEQFF.

The CDR3 sequence is CASSGLAESRNEQFF. In nucleotides, the CDR3 is TGTGCCAGCAGTGGACTAGCGGAGTCTAGGAATGAGCAGTTCTTC. The chain joins TRBV6-1 to TRBJ2-1; 9 bases agree with TRBD2. Germline trimming cut 4 bases from V and 7 bases from J; bases unmatched to any gene: 8. The CDR3 loop spans 15 amino acids. The germline V gene has CDR1 MNHNS and CDR2 SASEGT.

The V and J genes are TRBV6-1 and TRBJ1-1; 9 nucleotides agree with TRBD1. This CDR3 has 15 amino acids. The germline V gene has CDR1 MNHNS and CDR2 SASEGT. The J segment lost 3 bases and the V segment lost 4 bases, leaving 6 bases of the junction unmatched. The CDR3 is CASSADRGGDTEAFF. CDR3 in DNA: TGTGCCAGCAGTGCGGACAGGGGAGGAGACACTGAAGCTTTCTTT.

This clone is a singleton in its sample. The chain links TRBV5-1 to TRBJ2-3, with D unclear. Germline CDR1 reads SGHRS; CDR2 reads YFSETQ. The V and J ends lost 0 bases and 5 bases respectively, with 10 bases between them. CDR3 length: 14 residues. The CDR3 DNA sequence: TGCGCCAGCAGCTTGGGGGCTAGACAAGATACGCAGTATTTT. Its translation: CASSLGARQDTQYF.

The chain couples TRBV9 to TRBJ2-5; possibly TRBD2 for D (6 bases). Germline lookup yields CDR1 SGDLS and CDR2 YYNGEE. The CDR3 loop spans 14 amino acids. With 0 bases removed from V and 5 bases from J, the gap between germline ends came to 11 bases. The CDR3 DNA is TGTGCCAGCAGCGTAGGGCCTCGGGGGGAGACCCAGTACTTC. It yields the protein CASSVGPRGETQYF.

The V and J genes are TRBV27 and TRBJ2-7; 7 bases fit TRBD2. Germline CDR1 MNHEY, CDR2 SMNVEV (reference sequence). This CDR3 region has 15 residues. V lost 0 bases to trimming and J lost 1 base; unmatched junction nucleotides: 3. The CDR3 DNA reads as TGTGCCAGCAGTTTATCGACGGGGGGATCCTACGAGCAGTACTTC. Translation gives CASSLSTGGSYEQYF.

The chain couples TRBV29-1 to TRBJ2-5; no reliable D call. Germline V gene sequence: CDR1 SQVTM, CDR2 ANQGSEA. The CDR3 spans 12 residues. V dropped 7 bases and J dropped 2 bases, with 11 bases sitting between them. The CDR3 is CSASGDQETQYF. CDR3 nucleotide sequence: TGCAGCGCCTCAGGAGATCAAGAGACCCAGTACTTC.